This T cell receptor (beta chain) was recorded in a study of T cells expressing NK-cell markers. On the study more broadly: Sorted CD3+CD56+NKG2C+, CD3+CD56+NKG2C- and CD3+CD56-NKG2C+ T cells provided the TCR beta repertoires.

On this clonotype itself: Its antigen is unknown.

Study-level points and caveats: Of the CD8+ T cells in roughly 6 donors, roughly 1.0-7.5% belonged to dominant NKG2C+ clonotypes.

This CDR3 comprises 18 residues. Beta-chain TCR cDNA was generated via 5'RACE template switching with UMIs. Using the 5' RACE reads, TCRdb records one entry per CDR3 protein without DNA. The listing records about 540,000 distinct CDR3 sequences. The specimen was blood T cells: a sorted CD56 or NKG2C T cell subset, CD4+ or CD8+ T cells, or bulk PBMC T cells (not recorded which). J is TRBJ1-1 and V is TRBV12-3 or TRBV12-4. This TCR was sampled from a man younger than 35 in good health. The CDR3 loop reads CASSLYHGASEENTEAFF.